This T cell receptor beta chain came from a study of regulatory T cells in long-lasting Graves disease. The time point here: newly diagnosed GD, antithyroid drugs for less than 3 months. PBMCs were the source of the RNA used for TCR sequencing. For TCR beta, libraries came from iRepertoire HTBI primers and Arm-PCR of CDR3 regions. One entry per CDR3 protein, called by TCRdb with MiXCR from the multiplex PCR reads. The sample holds around 250,000 distinct CDR3 sequences, around 20% seen once. The CDR3 consists of 13 residues. CDR1 and CDR2 from the germline V gene are MNHEY and SVGAGI. The germline V and J ends were trimmed by 0 bases and 4 bases, with 6 bases remaining between them.

The chain employs TRBV6-5 and TRBJ1-1; D not resolved. Sequencing was performed on peripheral blood mononuclear cells (PBMCs), taken at new diagnosis, from a patient treated with antithyroid drugs. The receptor's source is a female donor with Graves disease. The CDR3 DNA reads as TGTGCCAGCAGTTACTCGGGCTCCACTGAAGCTTTCTTT. Amino acids: CASSYSGSTEAFF.